The text below deals with one T cell receptor beta chain. No antigen is known for it. Since no conserved phenylalanine or tryptophan closes the CDR3, a read error is the likely cause. The data stem from a study of T cell repertoires in cytomegalovirus infection (dated by TCRdb to about 2019). Background for the entire study: Because public TCR beta signatures pointed to carriage of CMV infection together with the matching HLA type, the HLA type of each donor mattered for the analysis.

The investigation overall reported the following: Cumulative frequency of public TCR beta family members discriminated carriers of CMV infection plus the relevant HLA type in this cohort and an independent approximately 370-donor cohort. In the ex vivo response, HLA-C-restricted CMV-specific TCR beta clonotypes were dominant, and in two of eight donors the single most frequent clonotype came from this HLA-C-restricted group.

Reads for this sample came from an Illumina HiSeq 1500. TCRdb applied fastp at Q25 and MiXCR to the public reads, then kept only in-frame beta chains. Rows merge per CDR3 protein into single entries with the most common DNA and genes. The sample table holds 450,000 to 550,000 distinct CDR3 sequences, of which about 15% were seen once. Of the sample, about 24% falls within the top ten clones. CDR1 and CDR2, per the germline V gene, are SGHRS and YFSETQ. The junction carries 13 bases between V and J, which are trimmed by 2 bases and 4 bases respectively. The CDR3 length is 14 residues, termini included. Just the 42-base CDR3 DNA is kept, in frame starting at base 1.

Here the chain combines TRBV5-1 and TRBJ2-7; TRBD2 is perhaps the D gene, given 6 matching bases. The source is a human donor in good health (CMV status not recorded). Some clones in this sample may be carry-over from other donors' samples. The sequencing sample was made of CD8+ T cells from PBMCs. The encoded CDR3 is CASSFNRGIYEQYL. The DNA is as follows: TGCGCCAGCAGCTTCAACCGGGGGATTTACGAGCAGTACTTA.